A single sample is the source of the 15 T cell receptor beta chains below, sequenced in a study of blood T cell repertoires in COVID-19. Some clones are missing from TCRdb's copy, which holds only in-frame ones; the method was immunoSEQ multiplex PCR. Of some 44,000 clones in the sample, more than 70% were seen once. The sample comprised peripheral blood. These receptors all stem from a human donor in a cohort sampled during active COVID-19.

The rearrangement joins TRBV7-8 to TRBJ2-7; TRBD1 agrees at 11 bases. Germline V gene lookup returns CDR1 SGHVS and CDR2 FQNEAQ. Trimming at V came to 5 bases and at J to 5 bases, leaving 8 bases not matched to a gene. CDR3 length equals 15 residues. The CDR3 is CASSLVGTGGHEQYF. CDR3 in DNA: TGTGCCAGCAGCCTAGTCGGGACAGGGGGACACGAGCAGTACTTC.

The J gene is TRBJ2-3, the V gene TRBV24-1; TRBD1 matches 9 bases. V shed 9 bases and J 2 bases; nucleotides not matched to a gene: 8. The CDR3 extends over 15 amino acids. Per germline, CDR1 KGHDR and CDR2 SFDVKD. CDR3 coding DNA: TGTGCCACCGCTGGGACAGGGCTAGTCACAGATACGCAGTATTTT. It codes for CATAGTGLVTDTQYF.

V and J are TRBV12-3 or TRBV12-4 and TRBJ2-1; TRBD2 is a possible D gene (5 bases). Trimming took 6 bases from V and 8 from J, leaving 8 bases between them. This CDR3 has 11 residues. The CDR3 is CASRDFYEQFF. The CDR3 DNA reads as TGTGCCAGCAGGGACTTCTATGAGCAGTTCTTC.

This clone has a handful of counts. The chain links TRBV4-1 to TRBJ1-5; the D gene is possibly TRBD1 (5 bases). CDR3 length: 15 residues. V gave up 6 bases and J gave up 0 bases, with 12 bases separating them. The germline gives CDR1 MGHRA, CDR2 YSYEKL. For the CDR3, the DNA is TGCGCCAGCAGTCCTTCCGACAGTAGCAATCAGCCCCAGCATTTT. It is translated as CASSPSDSSNQPQHF.

This rearrangement joins TRBV5-1 to TRBJ2-5, with 10 bases that match TRBD2. Germline CDR1 and CDR2: SGHRS and YFSETQ. The CDR3 is made up of 16 amino acids. V was pared by 0 bases and J by 2 bases, with 4 bases of the junction left unmatched. CDR3 bases: TGCGCCAGCAGCTTGGCCCTAGCGGGGGAGCAAGAGACCCAGTACTTC. It is translated as CASSLALAGEQETQYF.

The chain recombines TRBV2 with TRBJ2-7; D is uncertain. The germline CDR1 and CDR2 sequences are SNHLY and FYNNEI. V dropped 6 bases and J dropped 3 bases, with 6 bases sitting between them. This CDR3 spans 11 amino acids. CDR3 in DNA: TGTGCCAGCAGCCAGTACTACGAGCAGTACTTC. Its protein product is CASSQYYEQYF.

CDR3 sequence (DNA): TGTGCCACCAACACCGGGACTAGCGGGGGGGCTGTTACTGAAGATACGCAGTATTTT. Its protein product is CATNTGTSGGAVTEDTQYF. This rearrangement joins TRBV24-1 to TRBJ2-3, with TRBD2 identical over 16 bases. Germline CDR1 KGHDR, CDR2 SFDVKD. The CDR3 consists of 19 residues. With V trimmed by 8 bases and J by 5 bases, 15 bases remained unmatched.

This chain connects TRBV5-5 to TRBJ2-3; D is undetermined. Germline CDR1 and CDR2: SGHKS and YYEKEE (reference sequence). The CDR3 is made up of 15 amino acids. Trimming left V 4 bases short and J 2 bases short, with 14 bases between. CDR3 sequence reads: CASSRWAGNTDTQYF. In nucleotides, the CDR3 is TGTGCCAGCAGCCGGTGGGCAGGAAACACAGATACGCAGTATTTT.

The chain links TRBV3-1 (or the pseudogene TRBV3-2) to TRBJ2-7, with 7 bases identical to TRBD2. V lost 1 base, J lost 3 bases, and 3 bases stayed unmatched. CDR1 LGHDT and CDR2 YNNKEL come from the germline V gene (reference sequence). This CDR3 has 14 amino acids. The DNA for the CDR3 is TGTGCCAGCAGCCAAGGGGACTACAACTACGAGCAGTACTTC. This codes for CASSQGDYNYEQYF.

The DNA of the CDR3 is TGTGCCAGCAGGGCCGACAGGGCCAGAAATCGATCACCCCTCCACTTT. This encodes CASRADRARNRSPLHF. This chain links TRBV2 with TRBJ1-6, with 7 bases identical to TRBD1. The V and J ends lost 6 bases and 10 bases, in that order; junction bases with no gene match: 15. Germline CDR1 SNHLY, CDR2 FYNNEI. The CDR3 totals 16 residues.

The chain joins TRBV5-6 to TRBJ2-1; 8 nucleotides line up with TRBD1. CDR1 is SGHDT, CDR2 YYEEEE, per germline. V trimming: 1 base; J trimming: 3 bases; junction bases outside the gene matches: 6. The CDR3 loop spans 16 amino acids. DNA for the CDR3: TGTGCCAGCAGCTTGTACTGGGACAGGAGCTACAATGAGCAGTTCTTC. This translates into CASSLYWDRSYNEQFF.

The V call is TRBV3-1 (or the pseudogene TRBV3-2), the J call TRBJ1-2, with a weak D call TRBD1 (5 bases). Per the germline V gene, CDR1 is LGHDT and CDR2 is YNNKEL (reference sequence). The CDR3 covers 13 residues. Trimming left V 4 bases short and J 6 bases short, with 12 bases between. CDR3 bases: TGTGCCAGCAGCCTAACTCAGGGTAATGGCTACACCTTC. This encodes CASSLTQGNGYTF.

The chain combines TRBV6-2 or TRBV6-3 with TRBJ2-1; D is perhaps TRBD2 (6 bases). Germline CDR1 is MNHEY and CDR2 is SVGEGT. The CDR3 has 11 residues. Trimming took 6 bases from V and 11 from J, leaving 11 bases between them. CDR3 sequence (DNA): TGTGCCAGCAGCCGCGGGACTCAGCAGTTCTTC. Translating it yields CASSRGTQQFF.

With regard to this clone: One junction end disagrees with the germline gene, perhaps due to a read error. This chain joins TRBV11-3 and TRBJ2-1; D gene unclear. The CDR3 has 14 amino acids. Germline V CDR1 and CDR2: SGHNT, YENEEA. The CDR3 DNA sequence: TGTGCCAGCAGCTTAGCCCCCCAACCCCAACACCAGATCTTC. Translated: CASSLAPQPQHQIF.

The V and J genes are TRBV18 and TRBJ2-3; 10 nucleotides align to TRBD1. Germline V lookup: CDR1 KGHSH, CDR2 LQKENI. CDR3 length: 14 residues. V lost 6 bases to trimming and J lost 5 bases; unmatched junction nucleotides: 5. Here the CDR3 DNA reads TGTGCCAGCTCCCGGACAGGGGGTGGAGATACGCAGTATTTT. It encodes CASSRTGGGDTQYF.